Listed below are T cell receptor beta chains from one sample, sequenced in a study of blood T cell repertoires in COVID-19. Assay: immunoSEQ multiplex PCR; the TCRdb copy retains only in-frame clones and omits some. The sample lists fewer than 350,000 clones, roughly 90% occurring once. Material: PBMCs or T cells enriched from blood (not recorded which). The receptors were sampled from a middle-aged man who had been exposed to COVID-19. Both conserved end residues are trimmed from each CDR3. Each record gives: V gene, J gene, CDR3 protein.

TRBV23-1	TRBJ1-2	ASGRLTGAFYGYT
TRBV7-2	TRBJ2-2	ASSLNARGGTGELF
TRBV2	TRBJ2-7	ATGQSSSYEQY
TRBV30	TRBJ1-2	AWSSLADFYGYT
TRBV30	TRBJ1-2	ASEWGLLGGYT
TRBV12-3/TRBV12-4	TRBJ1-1	ASSFQGGAEAF
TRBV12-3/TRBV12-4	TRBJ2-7	ASSTGASEQY
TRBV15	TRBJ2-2	ATSSNPNTGELF
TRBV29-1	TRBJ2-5	SVDRGHQETQY
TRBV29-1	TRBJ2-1	SAVPGLAGLRNEQF
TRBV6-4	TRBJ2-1	ASSDLSGTGRVNEQF
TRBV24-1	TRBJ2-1	ATSDSLAGISYNEQF
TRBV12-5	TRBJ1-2	ASGLGTGSYYGYT
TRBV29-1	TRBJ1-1	SVGPGQGSPMAF
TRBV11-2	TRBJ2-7	ASSLGRQGVYEQY
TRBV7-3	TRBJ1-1	ASSLNAGTVNTEAF
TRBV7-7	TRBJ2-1	ASSPTSGRGNEQF
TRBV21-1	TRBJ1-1	ASTPVGRGRMNTEAF
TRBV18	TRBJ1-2	ASSPGQQGGYT
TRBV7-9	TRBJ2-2	ASSLRGGYNTGELF
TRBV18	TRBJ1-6	ASSPQGQNNSPLH
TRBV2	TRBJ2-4	ASAGLVEDKNIQY
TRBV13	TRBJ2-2	ASSFGDSGELF
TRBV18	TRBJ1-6	ASSLTGDSSYNSPLH
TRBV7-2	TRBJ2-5	ASSLVSSTQETQY
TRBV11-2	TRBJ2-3	ATMRASVTDTQY
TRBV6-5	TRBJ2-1	AARTSGRHGEQF
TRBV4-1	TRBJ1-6	ASSRTPDNSPLH
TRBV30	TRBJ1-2	AWGRAVLNGYT
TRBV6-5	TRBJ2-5	ASSFTPTQETQY
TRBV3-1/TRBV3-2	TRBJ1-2	ASSLTGLTGYT
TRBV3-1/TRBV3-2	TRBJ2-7	ASSHGLAGSI
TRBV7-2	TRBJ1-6	ASSLEGAGGSPLH
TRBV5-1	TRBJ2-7	ASSPGWDRIIHEQY
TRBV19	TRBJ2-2	ASKLGTGGTGELF
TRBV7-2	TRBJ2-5	ASSLNGQTQETQY
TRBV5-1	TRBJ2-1	ASSSRLAAYNEQF
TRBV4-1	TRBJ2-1	ASSQDRVGQGSHNEQF
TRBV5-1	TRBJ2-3	ASIRTGSSTDTQY
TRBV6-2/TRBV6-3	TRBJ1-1	ASSLHTNTEAF
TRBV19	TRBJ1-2	ASSIQQEFSSNDYT